Sequencing of this T cell receptor beta chain was carried out in a study of beta chain features in type 1 diabetes. Across the study: The patients were much like the healthy donors in age, gender and cell yields.

The germline gives CDR1 MNHEY, CDR2 SMNVEV (reference sequence). The CDR3 has 15 residues. The germline V and J ends were trimmed by 5 bases and 4 bases, with 18 bases remaining between them. Expressed TCRB transcripts were sequenced because the entire RNA isolate underwent reverse transcription. Method: immunoSEQ multiplex PCR; TCRdb's copy keeps in-frame clones and lacks some. The table shows some 410,000 clones, with about 15% occurring only once. Study-level results: A definitive answer on HLA type influencing TCRB rearrangement was not reached here.

Sorting of CD4+ naive, central memory, regulatory and stem cell-like memory cells was performed via CD45RO/CCR7/CD25/CD127/CD95/CD27. In its sample, this clone was seen many times. Its specificity is unknown. Sequencing used naive CD4+ T cells from blood. This TCR was sampled from a man younger than 40 in good health. The rearrangement joins TRBV27 to TRBJ2-7; D perhaps matches TRBD2 (7 bases). CDR3 nucleotides: TGTGCCAGCAGTCCCCTTGGACGGGGGGCATACGAGCAGTACGTC. This translates into CASSPLGRGAYEQYV.